This T cell receptor beta chain was documented in a study of T cell repertoires in cytomegalovirus infection. TCRdb re-called the reads through MiXCR, storing one row per CDR3 protein. This table has some 940,000 distinct CDR3 sequences, less than 35% appearing once. This clonotype was counted at least ten times. Its target is unknown. Sequenced here: cultured CD8+ T cells from PBMCs, sampled from culture after CMV antigen stimulation. The receptor was derived from a human donor in good health (CMV status not recorded). Some clones in this sample may be carry-over from other donors' samples.

The CDR3 nucleotides are TGTGCCAGCAGCTCCCTCCTTGTGGATACGCAGTATTTT. As protein: CASSSLLVDTQYF. The chain carries TRBV7-6 and TRBJ2-3; D gene ambiguous. Deletions cut 4 bases from V and 6 bases from J, with 11 bases between. From germline, CDR1 is SGHVS and CDR2 FNYEAQ. This CDR3 spans 13 amino acids.